These T cell receptor beta chains were read from a single sample in a study of blood T cell repertoires in COVID-19. The protocol was immunoSEQ multiplex PCR, while the TCRdb copy is restricted to in-frame clones and leaves out a portion. The profile covers 270,000 or so clones, with around 88% appearing a single time and about 4.6% taken by the ten largest. Sequencing was performed on peripheral blood. These receptors came from a man aged 35-49 years with acute or convalescent COVID-19. Both conserved end residues are part of each CDR3. The D gene is left open where the match is weak.

V gene	J gene	D gene	CDR3 protein
TRBV10-3	TRBJ1-6	TRBD1	CAIQGDYNSPLHF
TRBV6-5	TRBJ1-2	TRBD1	CASSRHTGDYGYTF
TRBV7-9	TRBJ2-7	.	CASSLEWSKQYF
TRBV6-5	TRBJ2-2	TRBD1	CASKDRDTGELFF
TRBV30	TRBJ2-1	.	CAWSAPERLLNEQFF
TRBV11-2	TRBJ2-7	TRBD2	CASSLSTSGFYEQYF
TRBV12-5	TRBJ1-3	TRBD1	CASGLRTGVNGNTIYF
TRBV10-1	TRBJ2-2	TRBD2	CASSERLAGSGELFF
TRBV29-1	TRBJ1-4	.	CSVHGDNEKLFF
TRBV5-1	TRBJ1-2	.	CASSLDPGNYGYTF
TRBV6-6	TRBJ1-2	.	CASSYSGENYGYTF
TRBV2	TRBJ1-5	TRBD1	CASGGTGGHQPQHF
TRBV18	TRBJ1-6	.	CASSPTPSSYNSPLHF
TRBV2	TRBJ1-1	TRBD1	CASQRGQGAGSTEAFF
TRBV6-5	TRBJ1-1	.	CASSYSGQEAFF
TRBV18	TRBJ2-3	.	CASSLLLLSITDTQYF
TRBV20-1	TRBJ2-1	.	CSASPLSGSSYNEQFF
TRBV6-1	TRBJ1-2	.	CASSEIGEGYGYTF
TRBV7-2	TRBJ1-4	TRBD1	CASSPGGTAREKLFF
TRBV19	TRBJ1-5	.	CASSMGASSGYNQPQHF
TRBV5-7	TRBJ2-3	TRBD2	CASSPGLVEGTDTQYF
TRBV30	TRBJ1-1	TRBD1	CAWRWKGATTEAFF
TRBV14	TRBJ1-6	.	CASSQQAYNSPLHF
TRBV6-1	TRBJ2-7	TRBD1	CASSEGDRVKEQYF
TRBV27	TRBJ1-5	TRBD1	CASSFADRVNQPQHF
TRBV6-5	TRBJ1-3	TRBD1	CASSNTGGGNTIYF
TRBV5-1	TRBJ2-1	TRBD1	CASSFWDSVNNEQFF
TRBV6-2/TRBV6-3	TRBJ1-2	.	CASTPAGTLLSGYTF
TRBV27	TRBJ2-1	TRBD1	CASRFNRGQANEQFF
TRBV3-1/TRBV3-2	TRBJ2-7	.	CASSPRVGDYEQYF
TRBV7-9	TRBJ2-7	TRBD1	CASSITGGFYEQYF
TRBV7-3	TRBJ1-1	.	CASSSSGNTEAFF
TRBV18	TRBJ2-7	TRBD1	CASSHRGSYEQYF
TRBV9	TRBJ2-4	TRBD2	CASSVGAGGPLLAKNIQYF
TRBV2	TRBJ2-1	TRBD2	CASSDGSGVQDEQFF
TRBV2	TRBJ2-3	.	CASIFDGTDTQYF
TRBV4-1	TRBJ2-3	TRBD2	CASSQVLADKSTDTQYF
TRBV27	TRBJ1-1	.	CASSLSSVRGTEAFF
TRBV27	TRBJ1-2	.	CASSTTTGNYGYTF
TRBV5-4	TRBJ1-6	.	CASSSEDSRYSPLHF
TRBV2	TRBJ1-2	.	CASSFEEGYTF
TRBV2	TRBJ2-3	TRBD2	CASSTLAGTIADTQYF
TRBV5-6	TRBJ2-2	TRBD1	CASSFLQGSGELFF
TRBV5-4	TRBJ2-5	.	CASSSRGKETQYF
TRBV24-1	TRBJ1-3	TRBD1	CATSDSGTAGNTIYF
TRBV11-2	TRBJ2-2	.	CASTLGTANTGELFF
TRBV19	TRBJ2-1	TRBD2	CASSLAVYNEQFF
TRBV6-5	TRBJ1-6	TRBD1	CASTQTGGDSPLHF
TRBV5-4	TRBJ1-3	.	CASSPGGETGNTIYF